A single sample gave rise to the 17 T cell receptor beta chains below, sequenced in a study of blood T cells in healthy people across ages. Together with a sample-barcoded 5' primer, a J-beta primer mix was included in a second PCR lasting roughly 6 to 12 cycles. TCRdb itself ran the 5' RACE reads through MiXCR, one entry per CDR3 protein. The sample holds more than 800,000 distinct CDR3 sequences, 29% seen once. The sequenced sample was blood. These receptors originate from a woman aged 80 or older in good health.

Worth noting for this clonotype: Being one base from a much bigger clone, this may be a read error. This chain uses TRBV5-1 with TRBJ2-5, with D unclear. The closer fit of TRBJ2-1 to the DNA end suggests the J call may be wrong. CDR3 length equals 13 residues. The V gene's germline CDR1 is SGHRS and CDR2 YFSETQ. CDR3 DNA: TGCGCCAGCAGCTTGGATATCGAAGAGACCCAGTTCTTC. Amino acid sequence: CASSLDIEETQFF.

The sample holds many counts of this clonotype. The CDR3 coding sequence is TGTGCCAGCAGCCCGGGACAGTGGGAGACCCAGTACTTC. Encoded protein: CASSPGQWETQYF. This chain joins TRBV9 and TRBJ2-5, with 7 bases lining up with TRBD1. The CDR3 totals 13 residues. Losses at the gene ends were 4 bases for V and 5 bases for J; bases not matched to a gene: 5. Per germline, CDR1 SGDLS and CDR2 YYNGEE.

As for this clonotype: This may stem from a read error, because a much larger clone lies one nucleotide away. The chain couples TRBV6-2 or TRBV6-3 to TRBJ2-1; TRBD1 agrees at 8 bases. J was trimmed by 6 bases and V by 7 bases; bases with no gene match: 11. The CDR3 length is 15 residues. Germline V gene data show CDR1 as MNHEY and CDR2 as SVGEGT. The CDR3 here is CASIGQGVGCNEQFF. The DNA for the CDR3 is TGTGCCAGCATTGGACAGGGAGTAGGCTGCAATGAGCAGTTCTTC.

The chain joins TRBV3-1 to TRBJ2-5; tentatively, D is TRBD2 (6 bases). Germline V gene data show CDR1 as LGHDT and CDR2 as YNNKEL (reference sequence). Trimming stripped 0 bases from V and 9 bases from J, with 17 bases between. CDR3 length equals 15 residues. The CDR3 nucleotides are TGTGCCAGCAGCCAAGATGGATGGGGTAGGGAGGCCCAGTACTTC. It encodes CASSQDGWGREAQYF.

A few counts support this clonotype. This chain uses TRBV12-3 or TRBV12-4 with TRBJ2-3; D possibly corresponds to TRBD1 (7 bases). The CDR3 is made up of 15 amino acids. V was shortened by 7 bases and J by 0 bases, with 14 bases between the two germline ends. DNA of the CDR3: TGTGCCAGCACCCAGGGGGGACTGAGCACAGATACGCAGTATTTT. It yields the protein CASTQGGLSTDTQYF.

The chain couples TRBV7-2 to TRBJ2-1, with TRBD1 matching 8 bases. The CDR3 loop spans 13 amino acids. Per germline, CDR1 SGHTA and CDR2 FQGNSA. Germline trimming cut 5 bases from V and 8 bases from J; bases unmatched to any gene: 5. This CDR3 is CASSRTGRYEQFF. The CDR3 region has the DNA TGTGCCAGCAGCCGGACAGGGAGGTATGAGCAGTTCTTC.

The CDR3 protein is CASSPGQINTEAFF. Written as DNA, the CDR3 is TGCGCCAGCAGCCCCGGACAGATCAACACTGAAGCTTTCTTT. The chain couples TRBV5-1 to TRBJ1-1, with D perhaps TRBD1 (6 bases). V lost 4 bases, J lost 2 bases, and 12 bases lay in between. There are 14 residues in the CDR3. The germline gives CDR1 SGHRS, CDR2 YFSETQ.

The gene calls are TRBV18 and TRBJ2-5, with D unresolved. The germline V gene encodes CDR1 KGHSH and CDR2 LQKENI. The CDR3 has 13 amino acids. Trimming took 1 base from V and 2 from J, leaving 5 bases between them. CDR3 residues: CASSPLRQETQYF. CDR3 nucleotides: TGTGCCAGCTCACCACTCAGGCAAGAGACCCAGTACTTC. The full variable domain, with the rest looked up from reference TRBV18 and TRBJ2-5, is NAGVMQNPRHLVRRRGQEARLRCSPMKGHSHVYWYRQLPEEGLKFMVYLQKENIIDESGMPKERFSAEFPKEGPSILRIQQVVRGDSAAYFCASSPLRQETQYFGPGTRLLVL.

This clonotype was recorded a few times. This chain joins TRBV27 and TRBJ1-5, with TRBD1 matching 7 bases. The germline CDR1 and CDR2 sequences are MNHEY and SMNVEV (reference sequence). The V and J ends lost 5 bases and 4 bases, in that order; junction bases with no gene match: 8. The CDR3 sequence is 15 residues long. The CDR3 protein is CASSPKTGLNQPQHF. The CDR3 nucleotides are TGTGCCAGCAGTCCTAAGACAGGGTTAAATCAGCCCCAGCATTTT.

This clonotype was seen many times. The rearrangement joins TRBV7-2 to TRBJ2-3; TRBD1 matches 8 bases. This CDR3 region has 16 residues. V lost 5 bases to trimming and J lost 2 bases; unmatched junction nucleotides: 9. Looked up from germline, CDR1 is SGHTA and CDR2 is FQGNSA. CDR3 nucleotide sequence: TGTGCCAGCAGCCACCCCCAGGGGGCCCCCACAGATACGCAGTATTTT. This translates into CASSHPQGAPTDTQYF.

CDR3 nucleotides: TGCGCCAGCAGCTTGGATGTCAGGTCCGGGGAGCTGTTTTTT. This sequence encodes CASSLDVRSGELFF. The chain joins TRBV5-1 to TRBJ2-2; no definite D call. The length of the CDR3 is 14 residues. V lost 0 bases to trimming and J lost 6 bases, with 9 bases between them. Germline V CDR1 and CDR2: SGHRS, YFSETQ.

Note on this clonotype: A read error may explain this, as a much larger clone is one base away. The chain joins TRBV29-1 to TRBJ2-7, with D maybe TRBD2 (5 bases). CDR3 length: 12 amino acids. CDR1 is SQVTM, CDR2 ANQGSEA, per germline. V lost 2 bases and J 5 bases, leaving 10 bases between the germline ends. The CDR3 here is CSVEKGAHEQYF. CDR3 DNA: TGCAGCGTTGAAAAGGGAGCCCACGAGCAGTACTTC.

This clonotype was picked up a small number of times. V usage is TRBV18 and J usage is TRBJ1-5; perhaps TRBD1 as D (5 bases). V lost 1 base and J lost 7, with 11 bases in between. The CDR3 sequence is 14 residues long. Germline V gene lookup returns CDR1 KGHSH and CDR2 LQKENI. The CDR3 spells CASSPRGDLQPQHF. The CDR3 nucleotides read TGTGCCAGCTCACCACGGGGGGATCTCCAGCCCCAGCATTTT.

This clonotype was picked up many times. The rearrangement joins TRBV12-3 or TRBV12-4 to TRBJ2-1; tentatively, D is TRBD1 or TRBD2 (5 bases each). Trimming stripped 7 bases from V and 8 bases from J, with 18 bases between. The CDR3 spans 14 residues. The DNA of the CDR3 is TGTGCCAGCACCACCGGGACCGCTGGCCATGAGCAGTTCTTC. It encodes CASTTGTAGHEQFF.

Comments on this clonotype: A single base separates this from a much larger clone, so it may be a read error. The chain has TRBV25-1 and TRBJ1-1; the D gene is possibly TRBD1 (5 bases). Trimming took 2 bases from V and 6 from J, leaving 13 bases between them. This CDR3 region has 14 residues. Germline V gene data show CDR1 as MGHDK and CDR2 as SYGVNS. CDR3 protein: CASSEGRDGAEAFF. Here the CDR3 DNA reads TGTGCCAGCAGTGAAGGACGGGACGGCGCTGAAGCTTTCTTT.

The chain carries TRBV28 and TRBJ2-1; 8 bases are a match to TRBD1. In germline, CDR1 is MDHEN, CDR2 SYDVKM. The CDR3 is made up of 16 amino acids. V shed 7 bases and J 8 bases; nucleotides not matched to a gene: 16. The CDR3 spells CASNSSGTGGYYEQFF. CDR3 DNA: TGTGCCAGCAATTCCTCCGGGACAGGAGGATACTATGAGCAGTTCTTC. The complete variable domain, with remaining parts taken from reference TRBV28 and TRBJ2-1, reads DVKVTQSSRYLVKRTGEKVFLECVQDMDHENMFWYRQDPGLGLRLIYFSYDVKMKEKGDIPEGYSVSREKKERFSLILESASTNQTSMYLCASNSSGTGGYYEQFFGPGTRLTVL.

This clonotype was counted between two and nine times. V gene TRBV4-3 combines with J gene TRBJ1-6; no clear D. There are 17 residues in the CDR3. V was trimmed by 0 bases and J by 6 bases, leaving 15 bases between them. CDR1 is LGHNA, CDR2 YSLEER, per germline. As DNA, the CDR3 is TGCGCCAGCAGCCAAGACCCTAGAGGCCAGACTAATTCACCCCTCCACTTT. It yields the protein CASSQDPRGQTNSPLHF.